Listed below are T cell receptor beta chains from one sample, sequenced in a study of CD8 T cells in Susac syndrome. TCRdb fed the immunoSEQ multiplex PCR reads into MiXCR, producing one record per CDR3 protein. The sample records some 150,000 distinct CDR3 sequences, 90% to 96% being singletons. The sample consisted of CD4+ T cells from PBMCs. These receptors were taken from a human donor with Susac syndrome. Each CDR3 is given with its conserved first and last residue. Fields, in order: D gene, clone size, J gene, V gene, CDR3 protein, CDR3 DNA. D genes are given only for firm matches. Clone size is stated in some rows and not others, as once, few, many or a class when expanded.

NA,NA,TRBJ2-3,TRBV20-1,CSASREPTDTQYF,TGCAGTGCTAGTCGGGAACCCACAGATACGCAGTATTTT
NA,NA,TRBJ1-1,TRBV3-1,CASSRAWGANTEAFF,TGTGCCAGCAGCCGCGCGTGGGGGGCAAACACTGAAGCTTTCTTT
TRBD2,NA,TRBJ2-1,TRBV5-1,CASSAREGRNEQFF,TGCGCCAGCAGCGCGCGGGAGGGCCGAAATGAGCAGTTCTTC
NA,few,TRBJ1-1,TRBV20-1,CSASGRLNTEAFF,TGCAGTGCTAGCGGGCGCTTGAACACTGAAGCTTTCTTT
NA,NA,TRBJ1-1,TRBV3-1,CASSQAGTSNTEAFF,TGTGCCAGCAGCCAAGCCGGGACGTCCAACACTGAAGCTTTCTTT
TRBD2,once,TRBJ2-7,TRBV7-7,CASSLALGLAGDEQYF,TGTGCCAGCAGCTTAGCTCTGGGACTAGCGGGGGACGAGCAGTACTTC
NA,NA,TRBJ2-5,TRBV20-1,CSASPWQETQYF,TGCAGTGCTAGTCCTTGGCAAGAGACCCAGTACTTC
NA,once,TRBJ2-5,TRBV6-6,CASSYETPRTQYF,TGTGCCAGCAGTTATGAGACCCCTAGGACCCAGTACTTC
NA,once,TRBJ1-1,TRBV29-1,CSVVSEGWTEAFF,TGCAGCGTTGTTTCCGAGGGTTGGACTGAAGCTTTCTTT
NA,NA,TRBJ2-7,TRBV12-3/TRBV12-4,CASSSAYGNEQYF,TGTGCCAGCAGTTCCGCCTATGGCAACGAGCAGTACTTC
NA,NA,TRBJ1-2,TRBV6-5,CASSRDVAGYGYTF,TGTGCCAGCAGTCGGGACGTGGCGGGCTATGGCTACACCTTC
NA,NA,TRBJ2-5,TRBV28,CASSLLGSGTQYF,TGTGCCAGCAGTTTATTGGGTAGCGGGACCCAGTACTTC
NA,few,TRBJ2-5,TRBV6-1,CASSKPGEETQYF,TGTGCCAGCAGTAAACCAGGGGAAGAGACCCAGTACTTC
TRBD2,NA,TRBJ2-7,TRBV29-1,CSVGASGYEQYF,TGCAGCGTTGGGGCTAGCGGATACGAGCAGTACTTC
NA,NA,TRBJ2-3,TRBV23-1,CASMVTGVGTQYF,TGCGCCAGCATGGTTACGGGAGTGGGTACGCAGTATTTT
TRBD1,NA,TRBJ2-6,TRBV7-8,CASSLDRVSPGANVLTF,TGTGCCAGCAGCCTCGACAGGGTATCTCCTGGGGCCAACGTCCTGACTTTC
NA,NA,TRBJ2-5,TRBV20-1,CSVMGFTGTQYF,TGCAGTGTGATGGGTTTTACCGGAACCCAGTACTTC
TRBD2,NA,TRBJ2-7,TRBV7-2,CASSPILAVSSYEQYF,TGTGCCAGCAGCCCAATACTAGCGGTGAGCTCCTACGAGCAGTACTTC
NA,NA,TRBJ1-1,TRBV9,CASSVEQGGTEAFF,TGTGCCAGCAGCGTAGAACAGGGAGGCACTGAAGCTTTCTTT
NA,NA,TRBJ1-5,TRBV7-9,CASGRDSNQPQHF,TGTGCCAGTGGCCGGGACAGCAATCAGCCCCAGCATTTT
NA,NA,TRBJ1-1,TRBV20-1,CSASQGPNTEAFF,TGCAGTGCTAGCCAGGGTCCGAACACTGAAGCTTTCTTT
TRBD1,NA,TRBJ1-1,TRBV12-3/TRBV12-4,CASRGGRGSAEAFF,TGTGCCAGCCGCGGAGGCAGGGGGAGTGCTGAAGCTTTCTTT
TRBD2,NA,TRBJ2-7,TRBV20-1,CSAVSGTYEQYF,TGCAGTGCTGTTAGCGGGACTTACGAGCAGTACTTC
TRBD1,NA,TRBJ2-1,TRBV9,CASSAGDRANEQFF,TGTGCCAGCAGCGCCGGGGACAGGGCAAATGAGCAGTTCTTC
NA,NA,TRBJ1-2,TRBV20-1,CSARGDPSEFGYTF,TGCAGTGCTAGAGGCGACCCATCCGAATTTGGCTACACCTTC
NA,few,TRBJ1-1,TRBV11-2,CASSPQRYTEAFF,TGTGCCAGCAGTCCTCAGAGATACACTGAAGCTTTCTTT
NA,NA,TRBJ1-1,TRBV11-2,CASSLDRYEAFF,TGTGCCAGCAGCTTAGACAGGTATGAAGCTTTCTTT
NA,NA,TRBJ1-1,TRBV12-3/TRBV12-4,CASNRLENTEAFF,TGTGCCAGCAATAGGTTAGAGAACACTGAAGCTTTCTTT
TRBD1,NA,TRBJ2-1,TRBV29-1,CSVSAGTGRDEQFF,TGCAGCGTTTCAGCGGGGACAGGGAGGGATGAGCAGTTCTTC
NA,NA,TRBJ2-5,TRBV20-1,CSAHRPNQETQYF,TGCAGTGCCCATAGGCCTAACCAAGAGACCCAGTACTTC
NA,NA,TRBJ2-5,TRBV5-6,CASSFPQGKETQYF,TGTGCCAGCAGCTTCCCACAGGGTAAAGAGACCCAGTACTTC
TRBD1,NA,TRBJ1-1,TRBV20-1,CRGQGTEAFF,TGCAGGGGACAGGGCACTGAAGCTTTCTTT
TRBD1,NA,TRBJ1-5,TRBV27,CASTTGGQPQHF,TGTGCCAGCACCACAGGGGGACAGCCCCAGCATTTT
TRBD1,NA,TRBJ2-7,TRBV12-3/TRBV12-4,CASRHDRGIVEQYF,TGTGCCAGCAGGCATGACAGGGGAATCGTCGAGCAGTACTTC
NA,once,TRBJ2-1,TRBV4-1,CASSPIGKSSYNEQFF,TGCGCCAGCAGCCCCATCGGGAAGAGCTCCTACAATGAGCAGTTCTTC
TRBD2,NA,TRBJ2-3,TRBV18,CASSYTSETDTQYF,TGTGCCAGCTCATACACTAGCGAGACAGATACGCAGTATTTT
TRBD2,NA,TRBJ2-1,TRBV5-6,CASSPGGEYDNEQFF,TGTGCCAGCAGCCCGGGGGGGGAATACGACAATGAGCAGTTCTTC
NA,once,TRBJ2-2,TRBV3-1,CASRRESTGELFF,TGTGCCAGTCGACGGGAGTCCACCGGGGAGCTGTTTTTT
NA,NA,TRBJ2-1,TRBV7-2,CASSPGRTPTYNEQFF,TGTGCCAGCAGCCCCGGGCGGACCCCAACCTACAATGAGCAGTTCTTC
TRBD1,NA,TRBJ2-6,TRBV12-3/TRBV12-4,CASTAGGSGANVLTF,TGTGCCAGCACCGCAGGGGGCTCTGGGGCCAACGTCCTGACTTTC
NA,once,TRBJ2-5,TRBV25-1,CASSDSQGVETQYF,TGTGCCAGCAGTGACAGCCAGGGCGTGGAGACCCAGTACTTC
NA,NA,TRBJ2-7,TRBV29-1,CSAFRALPGYF,TGCAGCGCTTTTAGGGCGCTCCCAGGGTACTTC
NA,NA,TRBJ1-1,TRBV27,CASSLSLRGNTEAFF,TGTGCCAGCAGTTTATCCCTGAGGGGAAACACTGAAGCTTTCTTT
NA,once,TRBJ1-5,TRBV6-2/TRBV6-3,CASSRDIVGNQPQHF,TGTGCCAGCAGTCGCGACATTGTCGGCAATCAGCCCCAGCATTTT
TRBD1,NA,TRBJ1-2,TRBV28,CASSFGQGSGGYTF,TGTGCCAGCAGTTTTGGACAGGGTAGCGGTGGCTACACCTTC
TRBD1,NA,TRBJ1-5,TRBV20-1,CSASDRGGNQPQHF,TGCAGTGCTAGCGACAGGGGAGGGAATCAGCCCCAGCATTTT
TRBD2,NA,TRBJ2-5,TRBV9,CASSKGTSGGILETQYF,TGTGCCAGCAGCAAAGGGACTAGCGGGGGGATCTTGGAGACCCAGTACTTC
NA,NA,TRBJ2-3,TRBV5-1,CASSLRHPEGDTQYF,TGCGCCAGCAGCTTGCGCCACCCGGAGGGGGATACGCAGTATTTT
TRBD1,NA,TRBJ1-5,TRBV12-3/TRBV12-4,CASSLQGAWQPQHF,TGTGCCAGCAGTCTACAGGGGGCTTGGCAGCCCCAGCATTTT
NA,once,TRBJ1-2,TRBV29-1,CSVNLGGSYGYTF,TGCAGCGTCAACCTGGGGGGGTCCTATGGCTACACCTTC
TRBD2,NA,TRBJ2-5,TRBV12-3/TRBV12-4,CASSPRLAGLQETQYF,TGTGCCAGCAGTCCCAGACTAGCGGGCCTACAAGAGACCCAGTACTTC
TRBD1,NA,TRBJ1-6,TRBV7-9,CASTPGGTANSPLHF,TGTGCCAGCACCCCTGGGGGGACAGCTAATTCACCCCTCCACTTT
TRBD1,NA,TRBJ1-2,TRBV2,CASSGTGVAGYTF,TGTGCCAGCAGTGGGACAGGGGTTGCTGGCTACACCTTC
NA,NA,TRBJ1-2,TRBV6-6,CASNQGNYGYTF,TGTGCCAGCAACCAGGGGAACTATGGCTACACCTTC
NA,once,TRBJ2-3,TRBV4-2,CASSQGASADTQYF,TGTGCCAGCAGCCAGGGGGCGTCCGCAGATACGCAGTATTTT
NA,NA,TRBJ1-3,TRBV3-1,CASSQGTVSGNTIYF,TGTGCCAGCAGCCAAGGGACTGTCTCTGGAAACACCATATATTTT
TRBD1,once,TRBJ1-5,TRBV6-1,CASSEQGVSQPQHF,TGTGCCAGCAGTGAACAGGGGGTTAGCCAGCCCCAGCATTTT
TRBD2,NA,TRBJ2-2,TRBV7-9,CASTLGGDTGELFF,TGTGCCAGCACCCTGGGGGGGGACACCGGGGAGCTGTTTTTT
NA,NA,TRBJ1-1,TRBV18,CASSPGTRHQNTEAFF,TGTGCCAGCTCACCCGGGACGAGACATCAGAACACTGAAGCTTTCTTT
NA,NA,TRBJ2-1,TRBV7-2,CASSFRGGGYYNEQFF,TGTGCCAGCAGCTTCAGGGGGGGCGGTTACTACAATGAGCAGTTCTTC